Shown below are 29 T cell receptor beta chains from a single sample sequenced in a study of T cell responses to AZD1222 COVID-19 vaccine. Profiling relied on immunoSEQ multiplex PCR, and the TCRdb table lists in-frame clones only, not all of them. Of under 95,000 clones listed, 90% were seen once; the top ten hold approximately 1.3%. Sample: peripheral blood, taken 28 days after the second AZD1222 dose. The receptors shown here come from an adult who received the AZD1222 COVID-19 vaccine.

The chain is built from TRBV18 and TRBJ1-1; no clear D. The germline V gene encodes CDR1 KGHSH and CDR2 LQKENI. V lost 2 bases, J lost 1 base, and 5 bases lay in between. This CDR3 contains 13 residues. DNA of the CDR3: TGTGCCAGCTCACCAAGTCAGAACACTGAAGCTTTCTTT. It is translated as CASSPSQNTEAFF.

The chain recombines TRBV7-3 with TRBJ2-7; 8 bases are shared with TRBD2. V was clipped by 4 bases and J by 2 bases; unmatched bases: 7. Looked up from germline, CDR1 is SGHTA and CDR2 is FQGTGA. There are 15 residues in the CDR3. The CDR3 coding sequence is TGTGCCAGCAGCTCCTTAGCGGGACCTACCTACGAGCAGTACTTC. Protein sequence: CASSSLAGPTYEQYF.

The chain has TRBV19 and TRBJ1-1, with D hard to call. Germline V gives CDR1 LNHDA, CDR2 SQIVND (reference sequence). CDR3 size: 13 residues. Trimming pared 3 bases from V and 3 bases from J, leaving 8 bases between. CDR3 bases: TGTGCCAGTAGTATTGGTCGGCACACTGAAGCTTTCTTT. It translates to CASSIGRHTEAFF.

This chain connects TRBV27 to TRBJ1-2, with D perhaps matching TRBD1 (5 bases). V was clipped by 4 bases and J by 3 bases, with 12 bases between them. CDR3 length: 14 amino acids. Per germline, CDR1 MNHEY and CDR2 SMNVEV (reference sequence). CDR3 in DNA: TGTGCCAGCAGTTCCGCCGGGACTGACTATGGCTACACCTTC. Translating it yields CASSSAGTDYGYTF.

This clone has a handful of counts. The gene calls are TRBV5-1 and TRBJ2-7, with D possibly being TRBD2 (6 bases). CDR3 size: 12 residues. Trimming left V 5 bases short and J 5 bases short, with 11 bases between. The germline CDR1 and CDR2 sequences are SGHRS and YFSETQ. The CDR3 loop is CASRDGGNEQYF. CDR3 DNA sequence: TGCGCCAGCAGGGACGGAGGGAACGAGCAGTACTTC.

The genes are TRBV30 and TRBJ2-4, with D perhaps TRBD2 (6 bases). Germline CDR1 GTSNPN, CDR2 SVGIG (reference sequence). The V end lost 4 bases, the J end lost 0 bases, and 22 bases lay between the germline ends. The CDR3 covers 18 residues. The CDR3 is CAWTPGLFSALAKNIQYF. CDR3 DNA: TGTGCCTGGACCCCGGGACTTTTTTCCGCCCTAGCCAAAAACATTCAGTACTTC.

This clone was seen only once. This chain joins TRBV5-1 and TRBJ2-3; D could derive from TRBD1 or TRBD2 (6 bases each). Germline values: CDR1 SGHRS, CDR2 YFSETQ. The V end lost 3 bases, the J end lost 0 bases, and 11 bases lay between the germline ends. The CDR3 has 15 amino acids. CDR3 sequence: CASSWRGDSTDTQYF. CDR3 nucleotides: TGCGCCAGCAGCTGGAGGGGGGATAGCACAGATACGCAGTATTTT.

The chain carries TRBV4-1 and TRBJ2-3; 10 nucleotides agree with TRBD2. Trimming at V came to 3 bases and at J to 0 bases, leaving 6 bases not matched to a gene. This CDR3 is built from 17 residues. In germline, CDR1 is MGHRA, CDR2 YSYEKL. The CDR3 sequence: CASSQSSGGTSTDTQYF. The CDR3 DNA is TGCGCCAGCAGCCAGTCTAGCGGGGGCACCAGCACAGATACGCAGTATTTT.

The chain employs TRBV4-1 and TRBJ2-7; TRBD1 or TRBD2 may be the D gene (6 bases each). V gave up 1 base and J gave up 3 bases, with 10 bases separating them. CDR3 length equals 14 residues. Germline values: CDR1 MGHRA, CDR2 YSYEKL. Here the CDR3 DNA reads TGCGCCAGCAGCCAAGGGGGGGCGGTCTACGAGCAGTACTTC. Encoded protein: CASSQGGAVYEQYF.

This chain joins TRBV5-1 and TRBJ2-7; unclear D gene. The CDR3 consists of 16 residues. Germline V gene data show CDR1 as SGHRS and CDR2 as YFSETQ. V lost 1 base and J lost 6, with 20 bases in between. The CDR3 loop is CASSLLGQVDLGEQYF. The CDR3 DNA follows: TGCGCCAGCAGCTTGCTTGGTCAGGTGGATTTAGGCGAGCAGTACTTC.

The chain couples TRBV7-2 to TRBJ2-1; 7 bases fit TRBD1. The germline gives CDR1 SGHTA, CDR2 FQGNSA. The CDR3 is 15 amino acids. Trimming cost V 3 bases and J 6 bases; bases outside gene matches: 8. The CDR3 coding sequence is TGTGCCAGCAGCTTGGAACAGGGGCGAGGCAATGAGCAGTTCTTC. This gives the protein CASSLEQGRGNEQFF.

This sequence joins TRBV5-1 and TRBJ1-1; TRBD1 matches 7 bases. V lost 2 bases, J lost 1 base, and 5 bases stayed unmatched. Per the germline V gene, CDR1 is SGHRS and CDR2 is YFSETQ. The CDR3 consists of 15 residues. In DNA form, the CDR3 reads TGCGCCAGCAGCTTCACAGGGGCGCGGAACACTGAAGCTTTCTTT. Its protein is CASSFTGARNTEAFF.

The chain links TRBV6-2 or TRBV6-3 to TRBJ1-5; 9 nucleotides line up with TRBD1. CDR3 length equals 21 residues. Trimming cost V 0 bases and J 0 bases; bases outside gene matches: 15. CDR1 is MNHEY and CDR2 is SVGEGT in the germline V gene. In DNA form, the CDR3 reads TGTGCCAGCAGTTACTCTTTTAAAGTGACAGGGGGAATGTATAGCAATCAGCCCCAGCATTTT. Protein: CASSYSFKVTGGMYSNQPQHF.

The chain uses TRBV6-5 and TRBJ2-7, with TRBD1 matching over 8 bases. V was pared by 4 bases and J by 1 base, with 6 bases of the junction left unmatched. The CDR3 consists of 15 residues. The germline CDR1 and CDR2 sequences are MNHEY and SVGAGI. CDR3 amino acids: CASSFTDRASYEQYF. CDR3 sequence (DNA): TGTGCCAGCAGTTTTACGGACAGGGCTTCCTACGAGCAGTACTTC.

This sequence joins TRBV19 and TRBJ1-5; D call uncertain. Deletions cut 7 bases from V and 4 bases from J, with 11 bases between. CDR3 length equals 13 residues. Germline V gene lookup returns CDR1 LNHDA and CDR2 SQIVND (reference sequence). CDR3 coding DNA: TGTGCCAGTACAACGGTCCGAAATCAGCCCCAGCATTTT. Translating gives CASTTVRNQPQHF. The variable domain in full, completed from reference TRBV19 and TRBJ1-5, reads DGGITQSPKYLFRKEGQNVTLSCEQNLNHDAMYWYRQDPGQGLRLIYYSQIVNDFQKGDIAEGYSVSREKKESFPLTVTSAQKNPTAFYLCASTTVRNQPQHFGDGTRLSIL.

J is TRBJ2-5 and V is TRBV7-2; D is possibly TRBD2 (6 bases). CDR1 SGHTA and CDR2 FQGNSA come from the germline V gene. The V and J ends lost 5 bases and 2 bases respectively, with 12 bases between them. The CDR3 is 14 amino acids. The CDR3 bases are TGTGCCAGCAGCCCCGCGGGATCACAAGAGACCCAGTACTTC. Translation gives CASSPAGSQETQYF.

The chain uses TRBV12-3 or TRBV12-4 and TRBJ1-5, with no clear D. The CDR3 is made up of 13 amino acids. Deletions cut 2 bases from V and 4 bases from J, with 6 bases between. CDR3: CASSLSGNQPQHF. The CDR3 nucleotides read TGTGCCAGCAGTTTAAGCGGAAATCAGCCCCAGCATTTT.

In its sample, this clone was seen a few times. CDR3 sequence reads: CASSPTGGSSGNTIYF. CDR3 DNA sequence: TGTGCCAGCTCACCAACAGGGGGGAGCTCTGGAAACACCATATATTTT. The chain joins TRBV18 to TRBJ1-3; 8 positions agree with TRBD1. CDR1 is KGHSH and CDR2 is LQKENI in the germline V gene. V trimming: 2 bases; J trimming: 0 bases; junction bases outside the gene matches: 3. The CDR3 has 16 residues.

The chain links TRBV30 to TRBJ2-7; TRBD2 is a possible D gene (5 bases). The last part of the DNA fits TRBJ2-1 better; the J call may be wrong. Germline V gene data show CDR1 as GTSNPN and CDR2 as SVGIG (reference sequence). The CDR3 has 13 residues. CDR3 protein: CAWSLTLKPGQFF. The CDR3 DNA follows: TGTGCCTGGAGTTTAACCCTAAAACCGGGACAGTTCTTC.

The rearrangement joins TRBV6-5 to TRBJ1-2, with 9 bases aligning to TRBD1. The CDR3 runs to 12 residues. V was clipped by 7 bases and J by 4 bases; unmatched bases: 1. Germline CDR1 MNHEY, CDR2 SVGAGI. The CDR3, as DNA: TGTGCCAGCACGACAGGGGGCTATGGCTACACCTTC. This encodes CASTTGGYGYTF.

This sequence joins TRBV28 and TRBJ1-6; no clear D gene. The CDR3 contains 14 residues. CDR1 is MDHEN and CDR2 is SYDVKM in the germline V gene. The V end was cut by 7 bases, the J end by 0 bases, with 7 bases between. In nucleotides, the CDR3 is TGTGCCAGCACGGTGAGCTCCTATAATTCACCCCTCCACTTT. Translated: CASTVSSYNSPLHF.

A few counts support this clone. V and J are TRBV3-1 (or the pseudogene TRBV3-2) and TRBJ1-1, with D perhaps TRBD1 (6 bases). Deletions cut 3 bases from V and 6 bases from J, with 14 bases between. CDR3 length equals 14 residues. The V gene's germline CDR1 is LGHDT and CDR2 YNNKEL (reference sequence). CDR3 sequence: CASSQGAGRAEAFF. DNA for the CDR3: TGTGCCAGCAGCCAGGGGGCTGGGAGGGCTGAAGCTTTCTTT.

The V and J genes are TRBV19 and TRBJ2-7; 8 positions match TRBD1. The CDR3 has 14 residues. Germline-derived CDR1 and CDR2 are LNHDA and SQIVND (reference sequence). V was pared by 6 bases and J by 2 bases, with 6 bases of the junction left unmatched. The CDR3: CASSSGQGPYEQYF. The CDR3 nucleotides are TGTGCCAGTAGCTCTGGACAGGGTCCCTACGAGCAGTACTTC.

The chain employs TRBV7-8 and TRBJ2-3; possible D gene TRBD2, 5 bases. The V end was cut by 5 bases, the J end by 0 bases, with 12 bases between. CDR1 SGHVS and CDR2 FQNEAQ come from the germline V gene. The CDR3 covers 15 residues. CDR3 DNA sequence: TGTGCCAGCAGCCTCCGGAGGCTAAGCACAGATACGCAGTATTTT. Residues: CASSLRRLSTDTQYF.

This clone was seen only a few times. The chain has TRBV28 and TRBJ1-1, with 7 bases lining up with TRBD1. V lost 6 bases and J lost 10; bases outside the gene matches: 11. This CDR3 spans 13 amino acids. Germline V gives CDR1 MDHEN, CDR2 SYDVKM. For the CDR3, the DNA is TGTGCCAGCAGGCCGACAGGGTTTGATCGAGCTTTCTTT. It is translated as CASRPTGFDRAFF.

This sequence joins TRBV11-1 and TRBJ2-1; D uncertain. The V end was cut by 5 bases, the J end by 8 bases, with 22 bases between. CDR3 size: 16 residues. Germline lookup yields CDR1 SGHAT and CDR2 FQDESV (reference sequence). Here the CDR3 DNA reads TGTGCCAGCAGCACCCTGATCTGGGGTAGAAGTGATGAGCAGTTCTTC. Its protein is CASSTLIWGRSDEQFF.

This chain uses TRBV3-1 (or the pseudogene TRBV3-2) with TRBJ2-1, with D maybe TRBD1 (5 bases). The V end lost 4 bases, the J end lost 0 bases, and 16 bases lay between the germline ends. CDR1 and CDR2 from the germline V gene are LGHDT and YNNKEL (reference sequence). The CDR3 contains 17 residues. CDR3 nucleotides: TGTGCCAGCAGCCGAAAGCTAGGGGTAAGCTCCTACAATGAGCAGTTCTTC. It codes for CASSRKLGVSSYNEQFF.

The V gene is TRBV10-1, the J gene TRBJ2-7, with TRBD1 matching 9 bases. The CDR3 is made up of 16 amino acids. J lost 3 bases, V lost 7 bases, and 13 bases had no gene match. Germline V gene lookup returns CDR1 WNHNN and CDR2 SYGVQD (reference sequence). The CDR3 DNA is TGCGCCAGCAAAGGGGAATTACAGGGGGCCCACTACGAGCAGTACTTC. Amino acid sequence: CASKGELQGAHYEQYF.

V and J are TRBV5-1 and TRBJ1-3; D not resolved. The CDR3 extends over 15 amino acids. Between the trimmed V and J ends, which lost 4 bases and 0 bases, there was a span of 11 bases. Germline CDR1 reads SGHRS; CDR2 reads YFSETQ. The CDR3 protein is CASSPARSSGNTIYF. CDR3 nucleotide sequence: TGCGCCAGCAGCCCCGCCAGGAGCTCTGGAAACACCATATATTTT.